This T cell receptor (beta chain) came from a study of blood T cells in healthy people across ages. Study-level results: Naive T cell percentage strongly correlated with TCR beta diversity. Older individuals had lower TCR beta diversity per million T cells (the decline was roughly linear).

This clonotype has only a few counts. The antigen is undetermined. The germline CDR1 and CDR2 sequences are DFQATT and SNEGSKA (reference sequence). This CDR3 spans 14 amino acids. V dropped 0 bases and J dropped 4; count of bases not matched to a gene: 4. Next came a second PCR, run for about 6 to 11 cycles, which used a sample-barcoded 5' primer along with a J-beta primer mix. A tag from a template-switch adaptor with 12 random nucleotides marked each cDNA molecule. TCRdb called the 5' RACE reads again in MiXCR, with one record for every CDR3 protein. The data contain fewer than 1,000,000 distinct CDR3 sequences, 44% of them singletons.

The TCR sequence derives from a man between 60 and 75 years old in good health. The sequencing sample was made of blood. The chain has TRBV20-1 and TRBJ2-5; the match to TRBD2 covers 8 bases. Here the CDR3 reads CSARDDAGGETQYF. The CDR3 nucleotides are TGCAGTGCTAGAGATGACGCGGGGGGAGAGACCCAGTACTTC.